This TCR beta chain was obtained from a study of cytomegalovirus exposure and HLA in healthy donors. V was pared by 1 base and J by 10 bases, with 5 bases of the junction left unmatched. CDR1 and CDR2 (germline): SGHDN, FVKESK. The CDR3 is made up of 15 amino acids. PCR used 60 Vbeta primers and 13 Jbeta primers. Using immunoSEQ multiplex PCR, the repertoire was profiled, and TCRdb retains in-frame clones only, with some absent. The repertoire holds around 120,000 clones, with roughly four fifths as singletons. Donors had nominal health at sampling but likely had unrecorded immune exposures. Sequencing was performed on PBMCs. The receptor comes from a woman under 30 in good health and CMV-seronegative. The chain recombines TRBV14 with TRBJ1-6; 9 nucleotides align to TRBD1. This chain's CDR3 is CASSQVSGTGSPLHF. DNA of the CDR3: TGTGCCAGCAGCCAAGTTAGTGGGACAGGGTCACCCCTCCACTTT. The variable domain in full, completed from reference TRBV14 and TRBJ1-6, reads EAGVTQFPSHSVIEKGQTVTLRCDPISGHDNLYWYRRVMGKEIKFLLHFVKESKQDESGMPNNRFLAERTGGTYSTLKVQPAELEDSGVYFCASSQVSGTGSPLHFGNGTRLTVT.